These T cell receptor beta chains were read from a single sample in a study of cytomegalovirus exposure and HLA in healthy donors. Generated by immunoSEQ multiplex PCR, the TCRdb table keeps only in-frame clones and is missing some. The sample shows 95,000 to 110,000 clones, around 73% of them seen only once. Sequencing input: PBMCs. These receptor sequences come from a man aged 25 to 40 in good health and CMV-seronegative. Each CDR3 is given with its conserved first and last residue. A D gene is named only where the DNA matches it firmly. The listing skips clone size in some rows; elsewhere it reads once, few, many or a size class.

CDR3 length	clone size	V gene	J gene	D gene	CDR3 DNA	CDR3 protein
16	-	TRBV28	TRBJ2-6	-	TGTGCCAGCAGTTTTAGAGGTTCCTCTGGGGCCAACGTCCTGACTTTC	CASSFRGSSGANVLTF
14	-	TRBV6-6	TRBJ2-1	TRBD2	TGTGCCAGCAGTTACGCGGGAGTGGTCAATGAGCAGTTCTTC	CASSYAGVVNEQFF
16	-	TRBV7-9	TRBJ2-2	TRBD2	TGTGCCAGCAGCTCTAGATCGGGGGGTAGAACCGGGGAGCTGTTTTTT	CASSSRSGGRTGELFF
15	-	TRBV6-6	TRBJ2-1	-	TGTGCCAGCCTCCCCGGGACTGAGGTCAACAATGAGCAGTTCTTC	CASLPGTEVNNEQFF
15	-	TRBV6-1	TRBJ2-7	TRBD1	TGTGCCAGCACCAAGACAGGGGTATCGAGCTACGAGCAGTACTTC	CASTKTGVSSYEQYF
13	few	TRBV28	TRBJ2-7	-	TGTGCCACCTCGGCGGGTCCGACCTACGAGCAGTACTTC	CATSAGPTYEQYF
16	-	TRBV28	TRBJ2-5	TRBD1	TGTGCCAGCAGTTCCCCCGGGACAGGGAAACAAGAGACCCAGTACTTC	CASSSPGTGKQETQYF
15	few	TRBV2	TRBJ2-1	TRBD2	TGTGCCAGCAGTAAAAGGGGGACTAGCAGTGTTGAGCAGTTCTTC	CASSKRGTSSVEQFF
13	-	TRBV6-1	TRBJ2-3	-	TGTGCCAGCGCCGAAACTTTCACAGATACGCAGTATTTT	CASAETFTDTQYF
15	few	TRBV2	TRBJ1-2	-	TGTGCCAGCAGCTTGACACTAGACGCTAACTATGGCTACACCTTC	CASSLTLDANYGYTF